The rows below give T cell receptor beta chains drawn from one sample of a study of human thymus T cells. Data came from immunoSEQ multiplex PCR; TCRdb stores just in-frame clones and leaves some out. The table lists roughly 120,000 clones, over 85% of them singletons. Material for sequencing was thymus tissue. Receptors were obtained from a boy less than two years old with a congenital heart defect but otherwise immunologically healthy. The CDR3 runs from the conserved cysteine through the conserved F or W. A D gene is named only where the DNA matches it firmly. A row's size may be missing; if present it is once, few, many or a size class.

v_gene	abundance	d_gene	j_gene	CDR3nt	CDR3aa
TRBV11-1	once	.	TRBJ1-1	TGTGCCAGCAGCTTAGACAGAGTGAACACTGAAGCTTTCTTT	CASSLDRVNTEAFF
TRBV28	.	TRBD1	TRBJ2-7	TGTGCCAGCAACCCCAAACTTCGCGATGGGACAGGGGAGGACGAGCAGTACTTC	CASNPKLRDGTGEDEQYF
TRBV5-1	.	TRBD1	TRBJ2-7	TGCGCCAGCAGCTTGGAGGGGGCGTGGGAGCAGTACTTC	CASSLEGAWEQYF
TRBV18	.	.	TRBJ1-6	TGTGCCAGCTCACCAGACTATAATTCACCCCTCCACTTT	CASSPDYNSPLHF
TRBV5-1	.	TRBD2	TRBJ2-5	TGCGCCAGCAGCTTCTTAGCGGGGGGCGTGGAGACCCAGTACTTC	CASSFLAGGVETQYF
TRBV5-4	.	TRBD1	TRBJ1-6	TGTGCCAGCAGCTTGGTCCAGGGGGCTTCCTATAATTCACCCCTCCACTTT	CASSLVQGASYNSPLHF
TRBV5-1	.	.	TRBJ2-2	TGCGCCAGCAGTCCGACGGACCCCGGGGAGCTGTTTTTT	CASSPTDPGELFF
TRBV29-1	.	.	TRBJ1-1	TGCAGCGTTGGGGGCCTCGCAGGGGTTGGCACTGAAGCTTTCTTT	CSVGGLAGVGTEAFF
TRBV6-1	few	.	TRBJ1-1	TGTGCCAGCAGTGCCCCAAGGAACACTGAAGCTTTCTTT	CASSAPRNTEAFF
TRBV28	.	.	TRBJ1-2	TGTGCCAGCAGCTCCGGACAGTACTATGGCTACACCTTC	CASSSGQYYGYTF
TRBV2	.	.	TRBJ2-7	TGTGCCAGCAGTGAACAAGGGGCGGACAACCCCTACGAGCAGTACTTC	CASSEQGADNPYEQYF
TRBV5-6	.	TRBD1	TRBJ2-7	TGTGCCAGCAGCAGAGACCGGGACAGGGGTTACCACGAGCAGTACTTC	CASSRDRDRGYHEQYF
TRBV7-9	.	.	TRBJ2-7	TGTGCCAGCAGCTTATGGCAGAGCTACGAGCAGTACTTC	CASSLWQSYEQYF
TRBV9	.	.	TRBJ2-3	TGTGCCAGCAGCGCTTGGGACTTCAGCCCTAGCACAGATACGCAGTATTTT	CASSAWDFSPSTDTQYF
TRBV9	.	.	TRBJ2-2	TGTGCCAGCAGCGTAGTAGCAATCGGACAAGGGCGCCCCTTGAACACCGGGGAGCTGTTTTTT	CASSVVAIGQGRPLNTGELFF
TRBV6-5	once	TRBD1	TRBJ2-3	TGTGCCAGCAGTTACCGGGACAGTGTTGATACGCAGTATTTT	CASSYRDSVDTQYF
TRBV27	.	.	TRBJ1-6	TGTGCCAGCAGCGGGAACCTCCATTCACCCCTCCACTTT	CASSGNLHSPLHF
TRBV7-2	.	TRBD2	TRBJ2-1	TGTGCCAGCAGCACTCAGCGGGGGGGCCAGAATGAGCAGTTCTTC	CASSTQRGGQNEQFF
TRBV9	.	.	TRBJ1-2	TGTGCCAGCAGCGCCCCCCAACACGGTGGCTACACCTTC	CASSAPQHGGYTF
TRBV6-1	.	.	TRBJ2-7	TGTGCCAGCAGTGCTTACCCCCCTGTTCTTTCCTCGGGCGAGCAGTACTTC	CASSAYPPVLSSGEQYF
TRBV29-1	few	TRBD1	TRBJ1-1	TGCAGCGTTGCTCAGGGGGCTGAAGCTTTCTTT	CSVAQGAEAFF
TRBV11-2	.	TRBD1	TRBJ2-2	TGTGCCAGCAGTCGACAGGGACCGAACACCGGGGAGCTGTTTTTT	CASSRQGPNTGELFF
TRBV5-4	.	.	TRBJ1-2	TGTGCCAGCAGCCCCCTGGCAGACTATGGCTACACCTTC	CASSPLADYGYTF
TRBV10-2	.	TRBD1	TRBJ2-2	TGCGCCAGCAGTGATTTGGATTTTGCCGGGACAGGGGGCTATACCGGGGAGCTGTTTTTT	CASSDLDFAGTGGYTGELFF
TRBV10-3	.	TRBD1	TRBJ2-2	TGTGCCATCAGTGGGGACAGGAACACCGGGGAGCTGTTTTTT	CAISGDRNTGELFF
TRBV29-1	once	.	TRBJ1-2	TGCAGCGTTGAAGGGGGGCAGGGCCATGGCTACACCTTC	CSVEGGQGHGYTF
TRBV5-1	.	.	TRBJ1-2	TGCGCCAGCAATCAGGTGGGCTATGGCTACACCTTC	CASNQVGYGYTF
TRBV5-5	.	TRBD2	TRBJ2-7	TGTGCCAGCAGTCGATTAGCGGGGTCCCTTGAAGACGAGCAGTACTTC	CASSRLAGSLEDEQYF
TRBV10-3	.	.	TRBJ1-3	TGTGCCGCCCGGGGAACTGGAAACACCATATATTTT	CAARGTGNTIYF
TRBV9	.	TRBD2	TRBJ2-5	TGTGCCAGCAGCGTAGACCCAGCGGGGGGGAATCTCCAAGAGACCCAGTACTTC	CASSVDPAGGNLQETQYF
TRBV28	.	.	TRBJ1-2	TGTGCCAGCAGTCGCAGGGGCGGCTACACCTTC	CASSRRGGYTF
TRBV5-4	once	.	TRBJ2-5	TGTGCCAGCAGCCCTGCCCGGGGCAGACGGTACCAAGAGACCCAGTACTTC	CASSPARGRRYQETQYF
TRBV29-1	.	.	TRBJ2-3	TGCAGCGCCTCGAGGGTTAGGTCAGATACGCAGTATTTT	CSASRVRSDTQYF
TRBV9	few	TRBD1	TRBJ1-1	TGTGCCAGCAGCGTGACAGGGGGGAACACTGAAGCTTTCTTT	CASSVTGGNTEAFF
TRBV7-2	few	.	TRBJ1-5	TGTGCCAGCAGCTTAGATGCAGATTATTACAATCAGCCCCAGCATTTT	CASSLDADYYNQPQHF
TRBV9	.	TRBD2	TRBJ2-2	TGTGCCAGCAGCGCACCGCCCCTGGGGGGGGGTAACACCGGGGAGCTGTTTTTT	CASSAPPLGGGNTGELFF
TRBV7-2	.	.	TRBJ1-1	TGTGCCAGCAGCCCGAAAGCTTTCTTT	CASSPKAFF
TRBV9	.	TRBD2	TRBJ2-3	TGTGCCAGCAGCCCCCGGACTAGCGGGGGTCCTGGCACAGATACGCAGTATTTT	CASSPRTSGGPGTDTQYF
TRBV29-1	.	.	TRBJ2-1	TGCAGCGTTCGGGCCCGCTCCTACAATGAGCAGTTCTTC	CSVRARSYNEQFF
TRBV18	.	.	TRBJ1-1	TGTGCCAGCTCACCCCGGGGGGCAGGGAACACTGAAGCTTTCTTT	CASSPRGAGNTEAFF
TRBV7-8	.	TRBD2	TRBJ2-3	TGTGCCAGCAGCTTAGGCCCCCCGGGGGGGCTCGGGACAGATACGCAGTATTTT	CASSLGPPGGLGTDTQYF
TRBV4-1	.	.	TRBJ2-5	TGCGCCAGCAGCCAAGTCACACAGCCGAAGACCCAGTACTTC	CASSQVTQPKTQYF
TRBV18	.	TRBD2	TRBJ2-3	TGTGCCAGCTCACGGACCGGGACTAGCGGACCGAGCACAGATACGCAGTATTTT	CASSRTGTSGPSTDTQYF
TRBV7-2	.	.	TRBJ2-3	TGTGCCAGCAGCTTCCATCGGGACCGGACAGATACGCAGTATTTT	CASSFHRDRTDTQYF
TRBV29-1	.	.	TRBJ1-1	TGCAGCGCCGGGGACACTGAAGCTTTCTTT	CSAGDTEAFF
TRBV5-1	.	TRBD2	TRBJ2-2	TGCGCCAGCAGCTTTAGCGGGGGGAGTACCGGGGAGCTGTTTTTT	CASSFSGGSTGELFF
TRBV7-9	.	.	TRBJ2-7	TGTGCCAGCAGCTTAGCAGGGTGGGAGCAGTACTTC	CASSLAGWEQYF
TRBV6-1	.	.	TRBJ1-1	TGTGGGCCAAAGAGGGAAAACACTGAAGCTTTCTTT	CGPKRENTEAFF
TRBV19	.	.	TRBJ1-1	TGTGCCAGTAGTATTTTGGGGACTGAAGCTTTCTTT	CASSILGTEAFF
TRBV11-2	.	.	TRBJ2-1	TGTGCCAGCAGTCCCCGGGAGTACAATGAGCAGTTCTTC	CASSPREYNEQFF
TRBV15	.	.	TRBJ2-7	TGTGCCACCAGCAGGAGATACACCGGGGTGGGTGAGCAGTACTTC	CATSRRYTGVGEQYF
TRBV5-5	.	.	TRBJ1-2	TGTGCCAGCAGTTTCCGGGACGGCTATGGCTACACCTTC	CASSFRDGYGYTF
TRBV25-1	.	.	TRBJ2-2	TGTGCCAGCAGTGATCAAATTACCGGGGAGCTGTTTTTT	CASSDQITGELFF